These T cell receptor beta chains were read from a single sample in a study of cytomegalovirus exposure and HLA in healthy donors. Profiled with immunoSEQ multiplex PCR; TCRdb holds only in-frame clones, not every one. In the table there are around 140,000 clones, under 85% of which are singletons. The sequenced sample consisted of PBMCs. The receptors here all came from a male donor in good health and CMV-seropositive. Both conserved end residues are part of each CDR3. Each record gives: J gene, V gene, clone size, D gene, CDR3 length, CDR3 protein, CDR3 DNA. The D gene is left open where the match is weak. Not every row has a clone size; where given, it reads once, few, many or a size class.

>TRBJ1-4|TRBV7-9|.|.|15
CASSLGRGENEKLFF
TGTGCCAGCAGCTTAGGTCGGGGTGAGAATGAAAAACTGTTTTTT
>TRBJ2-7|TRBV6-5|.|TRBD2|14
CASSYAGTSREQYF
TGTGCCAGCAGTTACGCAGGGACTAGTCGCGAGCAGTACTTC
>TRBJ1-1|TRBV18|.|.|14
CASSPRGLSTEAFF
TGTGCCAGCTCACCACGGGGGCTGAGCACTGAAGCTTTCTTT
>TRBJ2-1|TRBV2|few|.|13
CASSALVSGEQFF
TGTGCCAGCAGTGCCCTGGTTAGCGGAGAGCAGTTCTTC
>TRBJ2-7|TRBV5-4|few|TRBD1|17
CASSPGQGGPADYEQYF
TGTGCCAGCAGCCCGGGACAGGGAGGCCCAGCGGACTACGAGCAGTACTTC
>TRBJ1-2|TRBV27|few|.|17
CASSLLHRGALRYGYTF
TGTGCCAGCAGTCTCCTACACCGCGGGGCTCTTAGGTATGGCTACACCTTC
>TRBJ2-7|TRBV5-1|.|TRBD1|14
CASSLDRGDDEQYF
TGCGCCAGCAGCTTGGACAGGGGTGATGACGAGCAGTACTTC
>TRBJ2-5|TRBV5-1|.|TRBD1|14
CASSVMGQQETQYF
TGCGCCAGCAGCGTTATGGGACAGCAAGAGACCCAGTACTTC
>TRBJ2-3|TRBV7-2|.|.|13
CASSRRQLDAQYF
TGTGCCAGCAGCCGTAGACAGTTAGATGCGCAGTATTTT
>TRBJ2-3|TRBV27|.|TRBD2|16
CASQTLAGVGTDTQYF
TGTGCCAGCCAGACGTTAGCGGGAGTAGGCACAGATACGCAGTATTTT
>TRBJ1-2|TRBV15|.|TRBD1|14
CATSRDGTAYGYTF
TGTGCCACCAGCAGAGATGGGACAGCCTATGGCTACACCTTC
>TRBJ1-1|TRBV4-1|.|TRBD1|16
CASSETRDRGNTEAFF
TGCGCCAGCAGCGAGACGCGGGACAGAGGGAACACTGAAGCTTTCTTT
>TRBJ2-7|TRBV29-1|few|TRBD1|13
CSVGTGGPDEQYF
TGCAGCGTCGGGACAGGGGGCCCGGACGAGCAGTACTTC
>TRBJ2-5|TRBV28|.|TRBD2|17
CASSEERGVYLQETQYF
TGTGCCAGCAGTGAAGAGCGGGGGGTATACCTCCAAGAGACCCAGTACTTC
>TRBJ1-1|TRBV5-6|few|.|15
CASSLAQAGNTEAFF
TGTGCCAGCAGCTTGGCACAGGCAGGGAACACTGAAGCTTTCTTT
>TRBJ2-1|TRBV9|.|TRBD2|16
CASSVLAGGPEGEQFF
TGTGCCAGCAGCGTGTTAGCGGGAGGGCCGGAGGGTGAGCAGTTCTTC
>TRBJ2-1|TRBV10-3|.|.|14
CAISDSNSVLEQFF
TGTGCCATCAGTGACTCGAATTCGGTGCTTGAGCAGTTCTTC
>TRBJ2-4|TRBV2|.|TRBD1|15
CASSPGTGSYDIQYF
TGTGCCAGCAGTCCTGGGACAGGAAGCTACGACATTCAGTACTTC
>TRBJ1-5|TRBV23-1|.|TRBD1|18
CASSPTGVRLNINQPQHF
TGCGCCAGCAGCCCAACAGGGGTACGGCTAAATATCAATCAGCCCCAGCATTTT
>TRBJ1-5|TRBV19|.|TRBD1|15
CASSPPTGGDQPQHF
TGTGCCAGTAGTCCGCCGACAGGGGGAGATCAGCCCCAGCATTTT
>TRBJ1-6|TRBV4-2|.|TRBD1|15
CASSFYSGGNSPLHF
TGTGCCAGCAGCTTTTACTCAGGGGGAAATTCACCCCTCCACTTT
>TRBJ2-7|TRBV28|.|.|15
CASRTTGGKAYEQYF
TGTGCCAGCAGAACTACCGGGGGAAAAGCCTACGAGCAGTACTTC
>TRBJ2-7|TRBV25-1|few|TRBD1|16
CASRATRTGQMNEQYF
TGTGCCAGCAGGGCCACAAGGACAGGTCAAATGAACGAGCAGTACTTC
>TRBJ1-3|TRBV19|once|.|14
CASSITSAGNTIYF
TGTGCCAGTAGTATTACGAGCGCTGGAAACACCATATATTTT
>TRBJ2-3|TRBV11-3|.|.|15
CASSLGRGPEDTQYF
TGTGCCAGCAGCTTAGGGCGGGGACCCGAGGATACGCAGTATTTT
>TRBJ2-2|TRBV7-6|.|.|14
CASSLGRSTGELFF
TGTGCCAGCAGCTTAGGTCGGTCGACCGGGGAGCTGTTTTTT
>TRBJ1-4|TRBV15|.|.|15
CATSKQQGPNEKLFF
TGTGCCACCAGCAAACAACAGGGTCCTAATGAAAAACTGTTTTTT
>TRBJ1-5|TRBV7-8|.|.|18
CASSRMGTGRTKNQPQHF
TGTGCCAGCAGCCGTATGGGTACGGGACGGACTAAGAATCAGCCCCAGCATTTT
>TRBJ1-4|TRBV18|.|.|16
CASSPRRTGGYEKLFF
TGTGCCAGCTCACCACGCCGGACGGGAGGCTATGAAAAACTGTTTTTT
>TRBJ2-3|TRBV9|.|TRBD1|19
CASSVGSGYDRVWTDTQYF
TGTGCCAGCAGCGTAGGATCAGGTTACGACAGGGTATGGACAGATACGCAGTATTTT
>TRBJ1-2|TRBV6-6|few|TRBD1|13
CASYDRGNYGYTF
TGTGCCAGTTACGACAGGGGTAACTATGGCTACACCTTC
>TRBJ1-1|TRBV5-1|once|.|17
CASSFTGVQIRDTEAFF
TGCGCCAGCAGCTTCACGGGGGTCCAAATACGGGACACTGAAGCTTTCTTT
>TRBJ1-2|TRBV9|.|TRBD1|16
CASSTGRDRVYYGYTF
TGTGCCAGCAGCACGGGCCGGGACAGGGTTTACTATGGCTACACCTTC
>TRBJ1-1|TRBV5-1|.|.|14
CASSLQGTGTEAFF
TGCGCCAGCAGCTTGCAGGGTACGGGCACTGAAGCTTTCTTT
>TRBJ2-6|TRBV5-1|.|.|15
CASSFGASGANVLTF
TGCGCCAGCAGCTTTGGGGCATCTGGGGCCAACGTCCTGACTTTC
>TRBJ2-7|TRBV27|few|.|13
CASSLSSYYEQYF
TGTGCCAGCAGTTTATCCAGTTACTACGAGCAGTACTTC
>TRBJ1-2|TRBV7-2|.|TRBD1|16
CASSDTTQGEVYGYTF
TGTGCCAGCAGCGATACGACTCAGGGGGAGGTCTATGGCTACACCTTC
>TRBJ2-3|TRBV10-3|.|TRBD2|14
CAIRDSGSTDTQYF
TGTGCCATCCGGGATAGCGGGAGCACAGATACGCAGTATTTT
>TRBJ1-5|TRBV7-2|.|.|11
CASSSRGPQHF
TGTGCCAGCAGCTCTCGGGGGCCCCAGCATTTT
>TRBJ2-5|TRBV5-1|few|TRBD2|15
CASSTGLAPGETQYF
TGCGCCAGCAGCACCGGACTAGCCCCCGGAGAGACCCAGTACTTC
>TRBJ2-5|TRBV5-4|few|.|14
CASSLGGGKETQYF
TGTGCCAGCAGCTTGGGTGGGGGGAAAGAGACCCAGTACTTC
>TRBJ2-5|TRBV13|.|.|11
CASSLSETQYF
TGTGCCAGCAGCCTGTCGGAGACCCAGTACTTC
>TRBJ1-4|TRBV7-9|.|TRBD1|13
CAIAGGTNEKLFF
TGTGCCATCGCAGGGGGGACTAATGAAAAACTGTTTTTT
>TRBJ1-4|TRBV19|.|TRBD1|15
CASSTVGQGREKLFF
TGTGCCAGTAGTACCGTTGGACAGGGAAGGGAAAAACTGTTTTTT
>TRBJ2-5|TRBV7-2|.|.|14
CASSNQGAQETQYF
TGTGCCAGCAGCAACCAGGGCGCCCAAGAGACCCAGTACTTC
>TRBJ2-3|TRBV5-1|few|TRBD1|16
CASSLGQGVSTDTQYF
TGCGCCAGCAGCTTGGGACAGGGGGTGAGCACAGATACGCAGTATTTT
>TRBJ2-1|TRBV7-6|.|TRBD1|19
CASSLKKTGKRSSYNEQFF
TGTGCCAGCAGCTTAAAGAAGACAGGGAAACGTAGCTCCTACAATGAGCAGTTCTTC
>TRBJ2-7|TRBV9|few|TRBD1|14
CASSVTGASYEQYF
TGTGCCAGCAGCGTAACAGGGGCATCCTACGAGCAGTACTTC
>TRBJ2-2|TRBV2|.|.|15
CASSAVNSNTGELFF
TGTGCCAGCAGTGCGGTGAATTCGAACACCGGGGAGCTGTTTTTT
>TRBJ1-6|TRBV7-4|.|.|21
CASSLAFILLSQGRVNSPLHF
TGTGCCAGCAGCTTAGCGTTTATCCTATTGAGCCAGGGGCGAGTAAATTCACCCCTCCACTTT
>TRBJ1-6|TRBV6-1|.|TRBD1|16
CASSQEQGARSSPLHF
TGTGCCAGCAGTCAAGAACAGGGGGCGAGGAGTTCACCCCTCCACTTT
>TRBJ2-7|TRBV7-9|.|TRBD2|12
CASSLTSGSQYF
TGTGCCAGCAGCTTAACTAGCGGGAGTCAGTACTTC
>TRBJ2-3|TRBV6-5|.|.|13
CASSYSLSGTQYF
TGTGCCAGCAGTTACTCGTTATCGGGGACGCAGTATTTT
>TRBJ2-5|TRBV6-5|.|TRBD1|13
CASSADDRGRQYF
TGTGCCAGCAGTGCCGACGACAGGGGGCGGCAGTACTTC
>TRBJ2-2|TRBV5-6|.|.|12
CASSPAGGELFF
TGTGCCAGCAGCCCCGCGGGAGGGGAGCTGTTTTTT
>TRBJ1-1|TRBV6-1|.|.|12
CASSVVDTEAFF
TGTGCCAGCAGTGTGGTAGACACTGAAGCTTTCTTT
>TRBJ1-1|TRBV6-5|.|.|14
CASSYSTPGTEAFF
TGTGCCAGCAGTTACTCTACCCCGGGGACTGAAGCTTTCTTT